A selection of T cell receptor beta chains follows, all from one sample in a study of shared clonotypes between healthy human individuals. The repertoire was sequenced with immunoSEQ multiplex PCR; TCRdb's copy has only in-frame clones and lacks some. The data contain 950,000 to 1,200,000 clones, around three quarters of them singletons. Sequencing was done on a sample of memory CD4+ T cells from PBMCs. These receptors were collected from a man aged 18-30 years in good health. Some clones in this sample may be carry-over from other donors' samples. Both conserved end residues are part of each CDR3. The order of the fields is D gene, V gene, clone size, J gene, CDR3 protein, CDR3 DNA. D genes are given only for firm matches. Expanded clones get a size class; other rows say once, few or many, or leave the size out.

NA	TRBV18	NA	TRBJ2-5	CASSPPSVETQYF	TGTGCCAGCTCACCACCTAGTGTGGAGACCCAGTACTTC
NA	TRBV6-1	NA	TRBJ1-2	CASSEVVTVYGYTF	TGTGCCAGCAGTGAAGTGGTAACGGTTTACGGCTACACCTTC
TRBD1	TRBV12-5	NA	TRBJ1-1	CASGLTTGGVPEAFF	TGTGCTAGTGGTTTGACTACAGGGGGGGTCCCTGAAGCTTTCTTT
TRBD1	TRBV4-2	NA	TRBJ1-2	CASSQGTGGGYTF	TGTGCCAGCAGCCAGGGGACAGGGGGTGGCTACACCTTC
NA	TRBV18	NA	TRBJ1-2	CASSPPEQSNYGYTF	TGTGCCAGCTCACCCCCGGAACAGAGTAACTATGGCTACACCTTC
NA	TRBV9	once	TRBJ1-2	CASSVEIGGSYGYTF	TGTGCCAGCAGCGTAGAAATAGGGGGGAGCTATGGCTACACCTTC
NA	TRBV7-9	NA	TRBJ2-1	CACKRAAYNEQFF	TGTGCCTGTAAACGAGCAGCCTACAATGAGCAGTTCTTC
TRBD1	TRBV5-4	NA	TRBJ2-1	CASSLANYRGNEQFF	TGTGCCAGCAGCCTGGCAAATTACAGGGGAAATGAGCAGTTCTTC
TRBD2	TRBV7-9	NA	TRBJ2-1	CASSHIAGGYNEQFF	TGTGCCAGCAGCCATATAGCGGGAGGTTACAATGAGCAGTTCTTC
NA	TRBV5-1	NA	TRBJ2-1	CASRTEYNEQFF	TGCGCCAGCAGAACCGAGTACAATGAGCAGTTCTTC
TRBD1	TRBV5-4	NA	TRBJ2-5	CASSLDRARETQYF	TGTGCCAGCAGCCTTGACAGGGCTAGGGAGACCCAGTACTTC
NA	TRBV28	NA	TRBJ1-2	CASSSSGRLNYGYTF	TGTGCCAGCAGCTCTTCGGGCAGGCTCAACTATGGCTACACCTTC
NA	TRBV6-6	NA	TRBJ1-4	CASSYAGTAEKLFF	TGTGCCAGCAGTTATGCAGGGACGGCTGAAAAACTGTTTTTT
TRBD2	TRBV5-1	NA	TRBJ2-1	CASSLASGPYNEQFF	TGCGCCAGCAGCTTGGCTAGCGGCCCCTACAATGAGCAGTTCTTC
TRBD1	TRBV18	NA	TRBJ1-4	CASSPGQDEKLFF	TGTGCCAGCTCACCAGGACAGGACGAAAAACTGTTTTTT
NA	TRBV5-1	NA	TRBJ2-5	CASSLEGGETQYF	TGCGCCAGCAGCTTGGAAGGTGGGGAGACCCAGTACTTC
TRBD2	TRBV5-6	NA	TRBJ2-1	CASSSESGRAGEQFF	TGTGCCAGCAGCTCAGAAAGCGGGAGGGCCGGGGAGCAGTTCTTC
NA	TRBV9	NA	TRBJ2-1	CASSVVVWDGEQFF	TGTGCCAGCAGCGTAGTTGTGTGGGACGGCGAGCAGTTCTTC
TRBD1	TRBV28	NA	TRBJ2-1	CASSFGQGNEQFF	TGTGCCAGCAGTTTCGGACAGGGCAATGAGCAGTTCTTC
TRBD1	TRBV6-6	NA	TRBJ1-5	CASTPYRGRSNQPQHF	TGTGCCAGCACCCCTTACAGGGGACGTAGCAATCAGCCCCAGCATTTT
NA	TRBV28	NA	TRBJ1-5	CASSFAGGDVQPQHF	TGTGCCAGCAGTTTCGCGGGAGGGGACGTACAGCCCCAGCATTTT
TRBD2	TRBV19	NA	TRBJ2-5	CASSPGLAGAETQYF	TGTGCCAGTAGTCCGGGACTAGCGGGAGCGGAGACCCAGTACTTC
TRBD1	TRBV2	few	TRBJ2-7	CASSEGQGSYEQYF	TGTGCCAGCAGTGAGGGACAGGGATCGTACGAGCAGTACTTC
NA	TRBV6-5	few	TRBJ2-3	CASGFPTTDTQYF	TGTGCCAGCGGCTTCCCGACCACAGATACGCAGTATTTT
NA	TRBV9	NA	TRBJ2-7	CASSPPGGTATYEQYF	TGTGCCAGCAGCCCTCCAGGGGGGACGGCTACCTACGAGCAGTACTTC
TRBD1	TRBV4-1	once	TRBJ2-3	CASSQSGQGTDTQYF	TGCGCCAGCAGCCAATCGGGACAGGGCACAGATACGCAGTATTTT
NA	TRBV6-5	NA	TRBJ2-2	CASSYNWRTGELFF	TGTGCCAGCAGTTACAACTGGCGCACCGGGGAGCTGTTTTTT
TRBD2	TRBV11-1	NA	TRBJ2-5	CASSRIDAGGVETQYF	TGTGCCAGCAGCCGAATCGACGCGGGAGGTGTAGAGACCCAGTACTTC
NA	TRBV6-1	NA	TRBJ1-1	CASTPGLRTEAFF	TGTGCCAGCACCCCGGGGTTACGGACTGAAGCTTTCTTT
NA	TRBV5-1	NA	TRBJ2-1	CASSGSTGEDEQFF	TGCGCCAGCAGCGGGAGTACGGGAGAGGATGAGCAGTTCTTC
TRBD1	TRBV18	many	TRBJ1-1	CASSLGTGGFSEAFF	TGTGCCAGCTCACTTGGGACAGGGGGCTTTTCTGAAGCTTTCTTT
NA	TRBV5-1	NA	TRBJ2-5	CASRRQPQGPQETQYF	TGCGCCAGCAGACGCCAACCTCAGGGGCCCCAAGAGACCCAGTACTTC
NA	TRBV5-4	NA	TRBJ2-7	CASSWEQGSYEQYF	TGTGCCAGCAGCTGGGAACAGGGCTCCTACGAGCAGTACTTC
TRBD2	TRBV7-8	NA	TRBJ2-7	CASSLGLAGDYEQYF	TGTGCCAGCAGTCTAGGACTAGCGGGAGATTACGAGCAGTACTTC
NA	TRBV30	NA	TRBJ1-5	CAWSVPGHSNQPQHF	TGTGCCTGGAGTGTACCAGGGCATAGCAATCAGCCCCAGCATTTT
TRBD1	TRBV4-1	NA	TRBJ2-3	CASSLGTGAPDTQYF	TGCGCCAGCAGCCTGGGGACAGGGGCCCCAGATACGCAGTATTTT
TRBD1	TRBV6-1	NA	TRBJ2-6	CASGGQYSGANVLTF	TGTGCCAGCGGGGGACAGTACTCTGGGGCCAACGTCCTGACTTTC
TRBD2	TRBV20-1	many	TRBJ2-5	CGLAVQETQYF	TGCGGCCTAGCGGTCCAAGAGACCCAGTACTTC
NA	TRBV18	NA	TRBJ1-3	CASSPSRDTVSGNTIYF	TGTGCCAGCTCACCTTCCCGGGACACGGTCTCTGGAAACACCATATATTTT
TRBD2	TRBV27	NA	TRBJ2-7	CASSLFGGYEQYF	TGTGCCAGCAGTTTGTTCGGGGGGTACGAGCAGTACTTC
TRBD2	TRBV28	NA	TRBJ2-1	CASSFIGRAYNEQFF	TGTGCCAGCAGTTTTATCGGGAGGGCCTACAATGAGCAGTTCTTC
TRBD2	TRBV6-1	once	TRBJ2-7	CASSETLWAGTRSSYEQYF	TGTGCCAGCAGTGAAACTCTGTGGGCCGGGACTAGGAGCTCCTACGAGCAGTACTTC
NA	TRBV10-3	NA	TRBJ2-5	CAISESRRPISRGETQYF	TGTGCCATCAGTGAGTCGCGCCGGCCAATTTCCCGTGGAGAGACCCAGTACTTC
TRBD1	TRBV4-2	NA	TRBJ1-5	CASSQDGDRGRSQPQHF	TGTGCCAGCAGCCAAGATGGGGACAGGGGGCGAAGTCAGCCCCAGCATTTT
TRBD2	TRBV28	NA	TRBJ2-1	CASSSPGTSERGEQFF	TGTGCCAGCAGTTCCCCCGGGACTAGTGAGCGCGGTGAGCAGTTCTTC
NA	TRBV15	NA	TRBJ2-1	CATSREKSEQFF	TGTGCCACCAGCAGAGAAAAGAGTGAGCAGTTCTTC
TRBD2	TRBV5-1	once	TRBJ2-2	CASSPISGSTGELFF	TGCGCCAGCAGCCCGATAAGCGGGAGTACCGGGGAGCTGTTTTTT
NA	TRBV28	NA	TRBJ1-5	CASSFPSGGNQPQHF	TGTGCCAGCAGTTTTCCTTCGGGGGGCAATCAGCCCCAGCATTTT
TRBD1	TRBV5-1	few	TRBJ1-2	CASRGQYVGYTF	TGCGCCAGCAGGGGACAGTATGTGGGCTACACCTTC
NA	TRBV30	NA	TRBJ1-1	CAWDLRGRLRGAFF	TGTGCCTGGGATCTGCGTGGGAGGTTGAGGGGAGCTTTCTTT
NA	TRBV5-4	NA	TRBJ1-1	CASSLGMNTEAFF	TGTGCCAGCAGCTTAGGGATGAACACTGAAGCTTTCTTT
NA	TRBV5-1	NA	TRBJ2-1	CDSSPGQTSYNEQFF	TGCGACAGCAGCCCAGGACAGACGTCTTACAATGAGCAGTTCTTC